Below are 17 T cell receptor beta chains sequenced from a single sample in a study of Graves' ophthalmopathy and Graves' hyperthyroidism (dated by TCRdb to 2016 to 2019). Sequencing was performed on an Illumina HiSeq 2000. For repertoire sequencing, the TCR beta CDR3 regions were amplified from RNA transcripts. A first-round RT-PCR used HTBI primers with the Qiagen OneStep RT-PCR kit, followed by a second-round multiplex PCR, size selection and purification. TCRdb reprocessing: public reads trimmed at Q25 with fastp, clones called with MiXCR, in-frame beta chains kept. Rows are unified per CDR3 protein, each entry keeping the most common DNA and genes. A total of under 350,000 distinct CDR3 sequences appear in this sample, 17% of them only once. In total, the top ten clones hold more than 9% of the sample. Material for sequencing was peripheral blood. These receptors were collected from an adult man with Graves' ophthalmopathy.

This clonotype has a count of ten or more. One junction end disagrees with the germline gene, perhaps due to a read error. V usage is TRBV3-1 and J usage is TRBJ1-2; TRBD1 aligns across 8 bases. This CDR3 spans 11 amino acids. Germline assignment: CDR1 LGHDT and CDR2 YNNKEL (reference sequence). CDR3 nucleotide sequence: TGTGCCAGCAGCCAAGAAGGACAGGGCCACTTC. Residues: CASSQEGQGHF.

This clonotype was picked up many times. The chain joins TRBV12-3 or TRBV12-4 to TRBJ1-2; TRBD1 might be the D (5 bases). V lost 8 bases, J lost 7 bases, and 14 bases lay in between. The CDR3 contains 12 residues. This chain's CDR3 is CASLQGWTGYTF. The CDR3 bases are TGTGCCAGCCTCCAGGGATGGACTGGCTACACCTTC.

Ten or more counts support this clonotype. The CDR3 region has the DNA TGTGCCAGCAGTTTCCAGGACAGGACGGGCACTGAAGCTTTCTTT. This codes for CASSFQDRTGTEAFF. The V gene is TRBV6-5, the J gene TRBJ1-1; 7 nucleotides align to TRBD1. With 4 bases clipped from V and 4 bases from J, the junction kept 9 bases outside the gene matches. Germline CDR1 MNHEY, CDR2 SVGAGI. The length of the CDR3 is 15 residues.

In this sample, this clonotype turned up once. This rearrangement joins TRBV6-1 to TRBJ1-6; D gene uncertain. The CDR3 length is 14 residues. The V end lost 6 bases, the J end lost 5 bases, and 11 bases lay between the germline ends. The germline CDR1 and CDR2 sequences are MNHNS and SASEGT. The CDR3: CASRFRTDNSPLHF. The CDR3 nucleotides read TGTGCCAGCAGGTTTCGGACGGATAATTCACCCCTCCACTTT.

This clonotype has a count of ten or more. The chain carries TRBV7-3 and TRBJ2-5; 9 bases agree with TRBD2. Trimming cost V 4 bases and J 4 bases; bases outside gene matches: 7. Germline V gene data show CDR1 as SGHTA and CDR2 as FQGTGA. The CDR3 runs 15 residues. DNA for the CDR3: TGTGCCAGCAGCTCAACGGGCGGGGGGGGAGAGACCCAGTACTTC. Translation gives CASSSTGGGGETQYF.

This clonotype was seen ten or more times. The J gene is TRBJ1-2, the V gene TRBV6-2 or TRBV6-3, with TRBD1 matching 8 bases. V was pared by 5 bases and J by 8 bases, with 7 bases of the junction left unmatched. Per the germline V gene, CDR1 is MNHEY and CDR2 is SVGEGT. The CDR3 has 13 residues. CDR3 coding DNA: TGTGCCAGCAGTGGACAGGGAATAGGCGGCTACACCTTC. Encoded protein: CASSGQGIGGYTF.

Ten or more counts support this clonotype. The chain combines TRBV20-1 with TRBJ2-2; no firm D call. The CDR3 covers 14 residues. Trimming pared 4 bases from V and 5 bases from J, leaving 14 bases between. Per germline, CDR1 DFQATT and CDR2 SNEGSKA (reference sequence). DNA of the CDR3: TGCAGTGCTATTTGGTCCGGACGGACCGGGGAGCTGTTTTTT. Its translation is CSAIWSGRTGELFF.

This clonotype was recorded at least ten times. This chain links TRBV6-1 with TRBJ2-7, with 9 bases fitting TRBD2. The CDR3 contains 14 residues. The J segment lost 1 base and the V segment lost 7 bases, leaving 5 bases of the junction unmatched. CDR1 is MNHNS, CDR2 SASEGT, per germline. The CDR3 loop reads CASMILAGSYEQYF. The CDR3 DNA reads as TGTGCCAGCATGATTCTAGCGGGGTCCTACGAGCAGTACTTC.

This clonotype was counted many times. V and J are TRBV4-2 and TRBJ1-1; no reliable D call. This CDR3 spans 13 amino acids. Trimming took 2 bases from V and 0 from J, leaving 4 bases between them. CDR1 and CDR2 (germline): LGHNA, YNFKEQ. For the CDR3, the DNA is TGTGCCAGCAGCCAACGGATGAACACTGAAGCTTTCTTT. This translates into CASSQRMNTEAFF.

This clonotype was seen at least ten times. This chain links TRBV27 with TRBJ1-1, with D unclear. V lost 8 bases to trimming and J lost 3 bases, with 13 bases between them. From germline, CDR1 is MNHEY and CDR2 SMNVEV (reference sequence). CDR3 length equals 13 residues. The CDR3 spells CASLRAPDTEAFF. The CDR3 coding sequence is TGTGCCAGCCTACGGGCACCGGACACTGAAGCTTTCTTT.

In its sample, this clonotype was seen many times. The chain joins TRBV6-2 or TRBV6-3 to TRBJ2-7; possibly TRBD1 for D (5 bases). The germline V and J ends were trimmed by 10 bases and 2 bases, with 15 bases remaining between them. CDR1 and CDR2 from the germline V gene are MNHEY and SVGEGT. The CDR3 has 13 amino acids. In DNA form, the CDR3 reads TGTGCCACCACGCGACCAGGGACCTACGAGCAGTACTTC. This encodes CATTRPGTYEQYF.

This clonotype was detected ten times or more. The CDR3 sequence is CASSQGQGAYNGYTF. Here the CDR3 DNA reads TGTGCCAGTAGTCAGGGACAGGGGGCGTACAATGGCTACACCTTC. This chain links TRBV19 with TRBJ1-2; 12 bases agree with TRBD1. J lost 6 bases, V lost 5 bases, and 7 bases had no gene match. CDR1 and CDR2 from the germline V gene are LNHDA and SQIVND (reference sequence). This CDR3 is 15 amino acids long.

This clonotype was recorded at least ten times. The chain uses TRBV6-2 or TRBV6-3 and TRBJ1-2, with D tentatively TRBD1 (6 bases). In germline, CDR1 is MNHEY, CDR2 SVGEGT. Trimming shortened V by 6 bases and J by 5 bases, and 10 bases separated the two germline ends. This CDR3 spans 12 amino acids. The CDR3 DNA sequence: TGTGCCAGCAGAGAACAGGGTTATGGCTACACCTTC. Amino acid sequence: CASREQGYGYTF.

This clonotype was seen ten or more times. This chain links TRBV20-1 with TRBJ1-2; TRBD1 is a possible D gene (6 bases). Germline loops: CDR1 DFQATT, CDR2 SNEGSKA (reference sequence). With 6 bases removed from V and 4 bases from J, the gap between germline ends came to 21 bases. CDR3 size: 15 residues. CDR3 nucleotide sequence: TGCAGTGCCCCAAGGTCGGGGGGCGGGGGCTATGGCTACACCTTC. Protein: CSAPRSGGGGYGYTF.

The chain combines TRBV5-1 with TRBJ1-2; 8 bases agree with TRBD1. The CDR3 is 14 residues long. The germline gives CDR1 SGHRS, CDR2 YFSETQ. V was pared by 0 bases and J by 8 bases, with 6 bases of the junction left unmatched. CDR3 in DNA: TGCGCCAGCAGCTTGGAGGACAGGGTTGGGGGCTACACCTTC. It translates to CASSLEDRVGGYTF.

This clonotype came up many times. The chain recombines TRBV6-2 or TRBV6-3 with TRBJ1-2; no clear D. This CDR3 comprises 19 residues. The germline V gene encodes CDR1 MNHEY and CDR2 SVGEGT. V was trimmed by 2 bases and J by 3 bases, leaving 25 bases between them. In DNA form, the CDR3 reads TGTGCCAGCAGTTACAACGTCAGAATAGAGCTAAATTTTGACTATGGCTACACCTTC. It codes for CASSYNVRIELNFDYGYTF.

The chain has TRBV6-1 and TRBJ1-1, with 7 positions matching TRBD1. CDR1 and CDR2 (germline): MNHNS, SASEGT. CDR3 length equals 15 residues. V lost 4 bases and J lost 1; bases outside the gene matches: 6. CDR3 DNA sequence: TGTGCCAGCAGTGCGCCACAGGGGACGAACACTGAAGCTTTCTTT. It encodes CASSAPQGTNTEAFF.